What follows are 30 T cell receptor beta chains derived from one specimen sequenced in a study of cytomegalovirus exposure and HLA in healthy donors. Researchers ran the PCR with 60 Vbeta and 13 Jbeta primers. The data were produced by immunoSEQ multiplex PCR, yet TCRdb's version contains in-frame clones alone and is incomplete. The table includes roughly 250,000 clones, 70% to 90% detected once. Material: PBMCs. These TCRs come from a woman in her forties in good health and CMV-seropositive.

This sequence joins TRBV6-6 and TRBJ2-1; unclear D gene. The CDR3 has 13 amino acids. CDR1 is MNHNY and CDR2 is SVGAGI in the germline V gene (reference sequence). Trimming removed 1 base from V and 7 bases from J, with 8 bases in between. CDR3 in amino acids: CASSYLALNEQFF. Written as DNA, the CDR3 is TGTGCCAGCAGTTACTTGGCCTTAAATGAGCAGTTCTTC.

This chain joins TRBV5-1 and TRBJ2-3; 7 nucleotides line up with TRBD1. Losses at the gene ends were 4 bases for V and 1 base for J; bases not matched to a gene: 6. Germline V CDR1 and CDR2: SGHRS, YFSETQ. This CDR3 spans 15 amino acids. The CDR3 DNA follows: TGCGCCAGCAGCATCGGGACAGCAGGCACAGATACGCAGTATTTT. It is translated as CASSIGTAGTDTQYF.

The V gene is TRBV25-1, the J gene TRBJ2-1; a possible D gene is TRBD1 (5 bases). Per the germline V gene, CDR1 is MGHDK and CDR2 is SYGVNS. CDR3 length equals 15 residues. Trimming stripped 2 bases from V and 4 bases from J, with 12 bases between. The CDR3 is CASSEGAGVYNEQFF. The CDR3 coding sequence is TGTGCCAGCAGTGAAGGGGCAGGAGTTTACAATGAGCAGTTCTTC.

The DNA for the CDR3 is TGTGCCAGCAGTACCGAACAGGGGATAAATGAAAAACTGTTTTTT. This codes for CASSTEQGINEKLFF. The rearrangement joins TRBV28 to TRBJ1-4; 7 nucleotides align to TRBD1. The V gene end was trimmed by 5 bases and the J gene end by 5 bases; junction bases not matched to a gene: 8. Germline loops: CDR1 MDHEN, CDR2 SYDVKM. This CDR3 has 15 residues.

This sequence joins TRBV5-1 and TRBJ2-1; 7 bases fit TRBD1. The CDR3 is 13 amino acids. CDR1 is SGHRS and CDR2 is YFSETQ in the germline V gene. Germline trimming cut 5 bases from V and 10 bases from J; bases unmatched to any gene: 9. The CDR3 protein is CASSEGARVEQFF. CDR3 coding DNA: TGCGCCAGCAGTGAGGGGGCGAGGGTAGAGCAGTTCTTC.

This chain connects TRBV28 to TRBJ2-7; maybe TRBD1 (6 bases). Looked up from germline, CDR1 is MDHEN and CDR2 is SYDVKM. This CDR3 spans 14 amino acids. V gave up 6 bases and J gave up 5 bases, with 17 bases separating them. The CDR3 reads CASRESGAKNEQYF. DNA for the CDR3: TGTGCCAGCAGAGAGTCAGGGGCGAAAAACGAGCAGTACTTC.

This rearrangement joins TRBV6-5 to TRBJ2-3, with D perhaps TRBD2 (6 bases). The germline V gene encodes CDR1 MNHEY and CDR2 SVGAGI. Trimming shortened V by 6 bases and J by 4 bases, and 11 bases separated the two germline ends. CDR3 length equals 13 residues. CDR3 in DNA: TGTGCCAGCAGGTTGACTAGTGCAGATACGCAGTATTTT. Protein product: CASRLTSADTQYF.

The chain joins TRBV5-4 to TRBJ1-2; no clear D gene. Germline lookup yields CDR1 SGHNT and CDR2 YYREEE (reference sequence). The CDR3 loop spans 12 amino acids. V shed 2 bases and J shed 2 bases, with 4 bases lying between them. CDR3 sequence: CASSLQNYGYTF. The CDR3 coding sequence is TGTGCCAGCAGCTTACAGAACTATGGCTACACCTTC.

This chain connects TRBV7-9 to TRBJ1-2; 9 bases agree with TRBD1. The CDR3 totals 14 residues. The V segment lost 5 bases and the J segment 6 bases; nucleotides outside the gene matches: 7. Germline CDR1 and CDR2: SEHNR and FQNEAQ (reference sequence). The CDR3 loop reads CASSPGTGTDGYTF. The DNA for the CDR3 is TGTGCCAGCAGCCCCGGGACAGGGACGGATGGCTACACCTTC. Supplemented by reference TRBV7-9 and TRBJ1-2, the full variable domain reads DTGVSQNPRHKITKRGQNVTFRCDPISEHNRLYWYRQTLGQGPEFLTYFQNEAQLEKSRLLSDRFSAERPKGSFSTLEIQRTEQGDSAMYLCASSPGTGTDGYTFGSGTRLTVV.

DNA of the CDR3: TGTGCCAGCAGCTCGGGACTAGCGGGAGCGGGGGATGAGCAGTTCTTC. Its translation is CASSSGLAGAGDEQFF. This rearrangement joins TRBV11-2 to TRBJ2-1, with 14 bases that match TRBD2. The CDR3 runs to 16 residues. Per the germline V gene, CDR1 is SGHAT and CDR2 is FQNNGV. Trimming at V came to 4 bases and at J to 8 bases, leaving 7 bases not matched to a gene. The variable domain in full, completed from reference TRBV11-2 and TRBJ2-1, reads EAGVAQSPRYKIIEKRQSVAFWCNPISGHATLYWYQQILGQGPKLLIQFQNNGVVDDSQLPKDRFSAERLKGVDSTLKIQPAKLEDSAVYLCASSSGLAGAGDEQFFGPGTRLTVL.

This clone was picked up one time. This sequence joins TRBV5-4 and TRBJ1-2; D perhaps matches TRBD1 (5 bases). The CDR3 extends over 15 amino acids. Between the trimmed V and J ends, which lost 4 bases and 3 bases, there was a span of 16 bases. CDR1 and CDR2 (germline): SGHNT, YYREEE (reference sequence). As DNA, the CDR3 is TGTGCCAGCAGCGGAGAGACAGATTCCCACTATGGCTACACCTTC. Its translation: CASSGETDSHYGYTF.

This clone was seen a single time. V usage is TRBV7-8 and J usage is TRBJ2-7; D is uncertain. Germline V lookup: CDR1 SGHVS, CDR2 FQNEAQ. V gave up 5 bases and J gave up 0 bases, with 11 bases separating them. This CDR3 region has 14 residues. DNA of the CDR3: TGTGCCAGCAGCCGTACTGTACCCTCCTACGAGCAGTACTTC. Translated: CASSRTVPSYEQYF.

This clone turned up a few times. The chain uses TRBV5-1 and TRBJ2-7; D is undetermined. The CDR3 sequence is 15 residues long. The V gene's germline CDR1 is SGHRS and CDR2 YFSETQ. V was clipped by 0 bases and J by 0 bases, with 10 bases between them. CDR3 sequence: CASSLAGQVSYEQYF. The CDR3 nucleotides read TGCGCCAGCAGCTTGGCCGGTCAGGTCTCCTACGAGCAGTACTTC.

There are a few counts of this clone. V and J are TRBV30 and TRBJ2-7, with D perhaps matching TRBD1 (6 bases). The CDR3 extends over 13 amino acids. V lost 4 bases and J lost 1, with 11 bases in between. Germline CDR1 reads GTSNPN; CDR2 reads SVGIG (reference sequence). The CDR3 nucleotides read TGTGCCTGGATGGTCAGGGGTTCCTACGAGCAGTACTTC. Translated: CAWMVRGSYEQYF.

This chain uses TRBV28 with TRBJ2-3; 15 bases agree with TRBD2. Germline CDR1 and CDR2: MDHEN and SYDVKM. The V and J ends lost 8 bases and 4 bases, in that order; junction bases with no gene match: 13. CDR3 length: 18 amino acids. CDR3 region: CASGPGGLAGGIADTQYF. CDR3 coding DNA: TGTGCCAGCGGGCCCGGCGGACTAGCGGGAGGGATCGCAGATACGCAGTATTTT.

This clone came up a few times. The V gene is TRBV7-3, the J gene TRBJ2-2, with TRBD2 matching 7 bases. Unmatched junction bases numbered 5, after V lost 4 bases and J lost 0 bases. Germline V gene lookup returns CDR1 SGHTA and CDR2 FQGTGA. The CDR3 is made up of 16 amino acids. The CDR3 DNA follows: TGTGCCAGCAGCTCGGGACTATCAACGAACACCGGGGAGCTGTTTTTT. Amino acid sequence: CASSSGLSTNTGELFF.

The chain carries TRBV7-9 and TRBJ1-2; unclear D gene. V lost 5 bases to trimming and J lost 5 bases, with 12 bases between them. Germline values: CDR1 SEHNR, CDR2 FQNEAQ (reference sequence). This CDR3 contains 13 residues. CDR3 DNA sequence: TGTGCCAGCAGCCATCAGCAGGTTTATGGCTACACCTTC. It translates to CASSHQQVYGYTF.

V usage is TRBV28 and J usage is TRBJ2-7; 7 nucleotides line up with TRBD1. The germline V gene encodes CDR1 MDHEN and CDR2 SYDVKM. J gave up 6 bases and V 10 bases, and 9 bases lay outside the gene matches. The CDR3 has 12 amino acids. The CDR3 sequence: CATGQVWSEQYF. The CDR3 bases are TGTGCCACAGGACAGGTTTGGAGCGAGCAGTACTTC.

The chain uses TRBV7-8 and TRBJ1-4; 9 nucleotides match TRBD1. This CDR3 is 15 amino acids long. Looked up from germline, CDR1 is SGHVS and CDR2 is FQNEAQ. With V trimmed by 6 bases and J by 7 bases, 9 bases remained unmatched. The CDR3 DNA follows: TGTGCCAGCAGTTTCCCGGGACAGGGTTCTGAAAAACTGTTTTTT. It encodes CASSFPGQGSEKLFF.

CDR3 sequence: CASSLSSRQGYGVNQPQHF. CDR3 bases: TGTGCCAGCAGTTTATCGTCGCGACAGGGTTACGGGGTGAATCAGCCCCAGCATTTT. This sequence joins TRBV27 and TRBJ1-5; 7 nucleotides match TRBD1. After removal of 0 bases from V and 4 bases from J, the junction contained 15 bases not matched to a gene. This CDR3 comprises 19 residues. In germline, CDR1 is MNHEY, CDR2 SMNVEV (reference sequence).

This clone was seen once. The chain joins TRBV4-1 to TRBJ2-2, with TRBD1 matching over 8 bases. Trimming cost V 3 bases and J 13 bases; bases outside gene matches: 16. The CDR3 covers 16 residues. CDR1 is MGHRA, CDR2 YSYEKL, per germline. CDR3 residues: CASSHQIDRGGMVLFF. The CDR3 region has the DNA TGCGCCAGCAGCCATCAAATAGACAGGGGCGGTATGGTGCTGTTTTTT.

This chain connects TRBV28 to TRBJ1-1; 10 bases line up with TRBD1. The CDR3 covers 13 residues. Germline CDR1 and CDR2: MDHEN and SYDVKM. Trimming cost V 6 bases and J 5 bases; bases outside gene matches: 3. The CDR3: CASRTDRGTEAFF. In nucleotides, the CDR3 is TGTGCCAGCAGAACGGACAGGGGGACTGAAGCTTTCTTT.

V and J are TRBV19 and TRBJ2-7; D call uncertain. This CDR3 is 13 amino acids long. Trimming shortened V by 5 bases and J by 4 bases, and 12 bases separated the two germline ends. Germline assignment: CDR1 LNHDA and CDR2 SQIVND (reference sequence). The CDR3 spells CASSLNTHYEQYF. CDR3 nucleotides: TGTGCCAGTAGTCTCAACACCCATTACGAGCAGTACTTC. Full variable domain (remainder filled in from reference TRBV19 and TRBJ2-7): DGGITQSPKYLFRKEGQNVTLSCEQNLNHDAMYWYRQDPGQGLRLIYYSQIVNDFQKGDIAEGYSVSREKKESFPLTVTSAQKNPTAFYLCASSLNTHYEQYFGPGTRLTVT.

This chain connects TRBV25-1 to TRBJ2-2, with D tentatively TRBD2 (6 bases). Germline loops: CDR1 MGHDK, CDR2 SYGVNS. V dropped 5 bases and J dropped 9 bases, with 19 bases sitting between them. There are 15 residues in the CDR3. CDR3 in amino acids: CASSPQWREDRELFF. The CDR3 bases are TGTGCCAGCAGTCCTCAATGGAGGGAGGACCGGGAGCTGTTTTTT.

This chain connects TRBV4-3 to TRBJ1-5, with D perhaps matching TRBD1 (5 bases). The CDR3 covers 16 residues. The V end lost 0 bases, the J end lost 6 bases, and 15 bases lay between the germline ends. Germline loops: CDR1 LGHNA, CDR2 YSLEER. The CDR3 DNA is TGCGCCAGCAGCCAAGATGCCCAGGGCGCGCCTCAGCCCCAGCATTTT. Its translation is CASSQDAQGAPQPQHF.

The rearrangement joins TRBV11-3 to TRBJ1-2; 9 nucleotides line up with TRBD1. The CDR3 is 12 residues long. V trimming: 2 bases; J trimming: 14 bases; junction bases outside the gene matches: 6. CDR1 and CDR2 (germline): SGHNT, YENEEA. Here the CDR3 DNA reads TGTGCCAGCAGCTTATCGGGGACAGGGCGGACCTTC. It encodes CASSLSGTGRTF. Full variable domain (missing parts from reference TRBV11-3 and TRBJ1-2): EAGVVQSPRYKIIEKKQPVAFWCNPISGHNTLYWYLQNLGQGPELLIRYENEEAVDDSQLPKDRFSAERLKGVDSTLKIQPAELGDSAVYLCASSLSGTGRTFGSGTRLTVV.

The chain links TRBV6-1 to TRBJ1-2, with TRBD1 matching over 9 bases. The CDR3 runs 13 residues. Germline V gives CDR1 MNHNS, CDR2 SASEGT. Trimming took 2 bases from V and 6 from J; bases not matched to a gene: 1. CDR3 coding DNA: TGTGCCAGCAGTGAAACAGGGGGCGATGGCTACACCTTC. Amino acids: CASSETGGDGYTF.

A few counts support this clone. The chain is built from TRBV19 and TRBJ1-1; the match to TRBD1 covers 9 bases. This CDR3 contains 14 residues. Trimming took 6 bases from V and 5 from J; bases not matched to a gene: 7. Germline V CDR1 and CDR2: LNHDA, SQIVND (reference sequence). The CDR3 DNA reads as TGTGCCAGTAGCACAGGGGGCGTAGGGACTGAAGCTTTCTTT. This encodes CASSTGGVGTEAFF.

The chain couples TRBV9 to TRBJ1-6; no clear D. The CDR3 is made up of 17 amino acids. The germline gives CDR1 SGDLS, CDR2 YYNGEE. Trimming shortened V by 4 bases and J by 4 bases, and 18 bases separated the two germline ends. For the CDR3, the DNA is TGTGCCAGCAGCCCCACGAGCGGGGTGGGATATAATTCACCCCTCCACTTT. Amino acids: CASSPTSGVGYNSPLHF.

The CDR3, as DNA: TGTGCCAGCAGCTCTCCGACCGGGACACCTAGCACAGATACGCAGTATTTT. Protein product: CASSSPTGTPSTDTQYF. The V gene is TRBV7-9, the J gene TRBJ2-3; maybe TRBD1 (6 bases). The V and J ends lost 4 bases and 0 bases respectively, with 17 bases between them. The CDR3 consists of 17 residues. CDR1 is SEHNR and CDR2 is FQNEAQ in the germline V gene (reference sequence).